Below, one T cell receptor beta chain is given with its context. Its antigen is currently not known. The record has no base qualities; no much larger clone is one base away. Library generation was performed with 5' RACE. Instrument used: Illumina HiSeq 2000. Template switching introduced a universal primer binding site; the final cDNA contained a unique molecular identifier, enabling accurate counting of TCR cDNA molecules. First-strand cDNA for TCR alpha and beta chains was synthesized from specific primers in the conserved constant-segment region. Each cDNA library was double barcoded, with a SMART-Mk sample barcode plus Illumina barcodes, to control for contamination. TruSeq adapter sequences along with Illumina sample barcodes were introduced in two successive PCR steps. The TCR alpha and beta cDNA libraries were sequenced on the Illumina HiSeq platform using custom primers. The authors' pipeline ran thus. MiGEC was used to process raw reads and extract unique molecular identifiers, and MiXCR was used to find CDR3 positions. For each individual, recombination models were inferred using an EM algorithm with the repgenHMM and IGoR tools. The analysis of shared clonotypes was done with the tcR package in R, with sharing normalized by the product of cloneset sizes. To study raw recombination without the effects of thymic and clonal selection, out-of-frame nonproductive sequences were analyzed. Clones were called with MiXCR by TCRdb after fastp trimmed the public reads at Q25, and only in-frame beta chains were retained. For every CDR3 protein sequence, its rows merge into one entry that carries the most common genes and DNA. TCRdb's processing, not the authors' own work, is the source of the V and J calls. The table for this sample lists roughly 230,000 distinct CDR3 sequences; around 8.3% of them were counted only once. The leading ten clones occupy roughly 3% of the sample.

All donors were healthy Caucasians. The twin cohort comprised three pairs of female monozygotic twins, all aged roughly 18 to 29 years. Positive isolation kits from Invitrogen were used to isolate the CD4+ and CD8+ T cell populations. These data come from a study of identical twins (dated by TCRdb to the mid-2010s). About the study as a whole: The study deep-sequenced TCR alpha and beta repertoires from monozygotic twins, unrelated adults of various ages and cord blood to test whether fetal clonotypes persist. To rule out contamination, replicate twin experiments were performed at different times with different library preparation protocols.

CDR1 and CDR2 were assigned from the germline V gene as SGHDT and YYEEEE. V ends up 3 bases short and J 2 bases short, with an unmatched junction base count of 14. From the cysteine through the phenylalanine, the CDR3 covers 19 amino acids. The only DNA kept is the CDR3, 57 bases in frame from the first base. What the study reported, not specific to this receptor: Excess twin sharing in beta out-of-frame sequences was weaker because fewer shared sequences lowered the signal-to-noise ratio. Zero-insertion analyses could be partly confounded by invariant T cells such as MAIT and iNKT, although diverse VJ usage argued against such confounding for most clonotypes. Because the same donors could not be followed over many years, the conclusions relied on cross-sectional statistical analysis. Compared with coincidental sharing between unrelated individuals, an excess of low generation-probability sequences was observed among out-of-frame TCR alpha sequences shared between twins. Fewer insertions were carried by abundant cord blood beta clonotypes; a weaker similar trend was observed in young adult naive repertoires, while no such trend was observed in memory repertoires. In monozygotic twins, out-of-frame TCR alpha sharing was systematically underestimated by recombination models, although the models agreed with sharing between unrelated individuals.

The same data also went into a second study, on yellow fever vaccine responses in identical twins. The second study, in turn, reports: According to the authors, in identical twins the way T cells responded to vaccination appeared partly convergent and partly personalized. The study precisely tracked vaccine-responding T cell clones in identical twins.

This TCR was sampled from a woman aged 18 to 35 in good health. The chain is made from TRBV5-6 and TRBJ2-2, with 9 middle bases fitting TRBD1. The sequencing sample was made of CD8+ T cells sorted from blood. The DNA sequence follows: TGTGCCAGCAGCTCTAGACAATCCGACAGGGGGACAAACACCGGGGAGCTGTTTTTT. It encodes CASSSRQSDRGTNTGELFF.